This entry lists 6 T cell receptor beta chains sequenced from one sample in a study of T cell changes during pregnancy in multiple sclerosis. Libraries were prepared by immunoSEQ multiplex PCR; TCRdb keeps only in-frame clonotypes and omits some of them. This sample has over 30,000 clones; about 90% occur once, and the top ten carry 0.7% to 1%. Sequences were derived from CD4+ T cells from peripheral blood mononuclear cells, sampled in the third trimester of pregnancy. Receptors originate from a female donor with multiple sclerosis, enrolled in a pregnancy study.

This chain links TRBV10-3 with TRBJ2-3, with TRBD2 matching 8 bases. Germline loops: CDR1 ENHRY, CDR2 SYGVKD. This CDR3 has 14 residues. V dropped 10 bases and J dropped 0; count of bases not matched to a gene: 6. The CDR3 spells CATVSGTSTDTQYF. The CDR3 nucleotides are TGTGCCACAGTTAGCGGGACCAGCACAGATACGCAGTATTTT.

This chain connects TRBV10-3 to TRBJ2-1; D unresolved. CDR1 and CDR2 (germline): ENHRY, SYGVKD. The CDR3 length is 15 residues. V was trimmed by 4 bases and J by 3 bases, leaving 13 bases between them. This chain's CDR3 is CAISVTEILYNEQFF. The DNA for the CDR3 is TGTGCCATCAGTGTGACTGAGATCCTCTACAATGAGCAGTTCTTC.

This chain connects TRBV6-5 to TRBJ1-5; perhaps TRBD1 as D (5 bases). Trimming took 4 bases from V and 0 from J, leaving 10 bases between them. Looked up from germline, CDR1 is MNHEY and CDR2 is SVGAGI. CDR3 length equals 15 residues. CDR3 region: CASSSGQGSNQPQHF. Written as DNA, the CDR3 is TGTGCCAGCAGTTCAGGGCAAGGTAGCAATCAGCCCCAGCATTTT.

J is TRBJ2-7 and V is TRBV18, with 14 bases fitting TRBD2. Germline V lookup: CDR1 KGHSH, CDR2 LQKENI. V lost 3 bases and J lost 5; bases outside the gene matches: 9. The CDR3 runs 17 residues. The CDR3 sequence: CASSPFDTGLAGDEQYF. The CDR3 bases are TGTGCCAGCTCACCCTTCGACACGGGACTAGCGGGAGACGAGCAGTACTTC. Full variable domain (remainder filled in from reference TRBV18 and TRBJ2-7): NAGVMQNPRHLVRRRGQEARLRCSPMKGHSHVYWYRQLPEEGLKFMVYLQKENIIDESGMPKERFSAEFPKEGPSILRIQQVVRGDSAAYFCASSPFDTGLAGDEQYFGPGTRLTVT.

The rearrangement uses TRBV9 and TRBJ2-7; 7 nucleotides agree with TRBD2. Germline-derived CDR1 and CDR2 are SGDLS and YYNGEE. This CDR3 has 14 amino acids. Trimming cost V 1 base and J 3 bases; bases outside gene matches: 4. The DNA of the CDR3 is TGTGCCAGCAGCGTAACAGCGGGAAGCTACGAGCAGTACTTC. Protein: CASSVTAGSYEQYF.

V usage is TRBV4-1 and J usage is TRBJ1-2, with 8 nucleotides matching TRBD1. Losses at the gene ends were 2 bases for V and 4 bases for J; bases not matched to a gene: 6. In germline, CDR1 is MGHRA, CDR2 YSYEKL. This CDR3 has 15 amino acids. The CDR3 loop is CASSQRTGQGYGYTF. In DNA form, the CDR3 reads TGCGCCAGCAGCCAAAGGACAGGGCAAGGCTATGGCTACACCTTC.